This entry lists 3 T cell receptor beta chains sequenced from one sample in a study of shared clonotypes between healthy human individuals. Method: immunoSEQ multiplex PCR; TCRdb's copy keeps in-frame clones and lacks some. The profile shows some 1.1 million clones, 60% to 85% of them singletons. Sequences were obtained from memory CD4+ T cells from PBMCs. Described subset: CD45RA-negative fraction. These receptors all come from a man younger than 35 in good health. Some clones in this sample may be carry-over from other donors' samples.

This clone was detected only a few times. The sample carries other DNA sequences with the same CDR3. This chain links TRBV5-1 with TRBJ2-1; 11 positions agree with TRBD2. This CDR3 is built from 15 residues. Germline CDR1 SGHRS, CDR2 YFSETQ. The V segment lost 6 bases and the J segment 3 bases; nucleotides outside the gene matches: 5. In DNA, the CDR3 is TGCGCCAGCACCGGGACTAGCGGTAGCTACAATGAGCAGTTCTTC. Translated, it gives CASTGTSGSYNEQFF. Full variable domain (outside the CDR3, taken from reference TRBV5-1 and TRBJ2-1): KAGVTQTPRYLIKTRGQQVTLSCSPISGHRSVSWYQQTPGQGLQFLFEYFSETQRNKGNFPGRFSGRQFSNSRSEMNVSTLELGDSALYLCASTGTSGSYNEQFFGPGTRLTVL.

This clone was recorded a few times. The V and J genes are TRBV10-3 and TRBJ1-1; D gene uncertain. Trimming stripped 3 bases from V and 8 bases from J, with 13 bases between. The CDR3 sequence is 13 residues long. The germline CDR1 and CDR2 sequences are ENHRY and SYGVKD. CDR3 loop: CAISEKGLTEAFF. The CDR3 DNA is TGTGCCATCAGTGAAAAGGGCCTCACCGAAGCTTTCTTT.

The chain is built from TRBV6-4 and TRBJ1-2; maybe TRBD1 (5 bases). The CDR3 extends over 14 amino acids. V lost 7 bases and J lost 1, with 13 bases in between. Germline V CDR1 and CDR2: MRHNA, SNTAGT. The CDR3 loop reads CASTGDLNNYGYTF. CDR3 nucleotide sequence: TGTGCCAGCACTGGGGACCTTAATAACTATGGCTACACCTTC.